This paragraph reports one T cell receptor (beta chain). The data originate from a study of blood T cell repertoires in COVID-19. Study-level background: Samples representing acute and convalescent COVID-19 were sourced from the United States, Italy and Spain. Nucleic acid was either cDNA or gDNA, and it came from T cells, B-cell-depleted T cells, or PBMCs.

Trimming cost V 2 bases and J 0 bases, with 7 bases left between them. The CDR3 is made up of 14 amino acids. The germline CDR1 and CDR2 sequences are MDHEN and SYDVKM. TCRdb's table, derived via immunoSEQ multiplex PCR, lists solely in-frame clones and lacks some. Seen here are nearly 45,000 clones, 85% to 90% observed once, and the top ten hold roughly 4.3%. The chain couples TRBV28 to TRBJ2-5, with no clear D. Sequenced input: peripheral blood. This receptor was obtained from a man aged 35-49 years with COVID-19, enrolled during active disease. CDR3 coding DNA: TGTGCCAGCAGTTTAGCCGGAGACCAAGAGACCCAGTACTTC. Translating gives CASSLAGDQETQYF.